Below are 8 T cell receptor beta chains sequenced from a single sample in a study of T cell responses to AZD1222 COVID-19 vaccine. Method: immunoSEQ multiplex PCR; TCRdb's copy keeps in-frame clones and lacks some. Among about 120,000 clones listed, roughly 90% were seen once. Here the sequenced sample was peripheral blood, taken on day 0 of AZD1222 vaccination. Every receptor here comes from an adult in good health.

This clone appeared a few times. This CDR3 is CASSGDGSNQPQHF. For the CDR3, the DNA is TGTGCCAGCAGTGGGGACGGAAGCAATCAGCCCCAGCATTTT. The V and J genes are TRBV2 and TRBJ1-5, with D maybe TRBD1 (5 bases). Germline V lookup: CDR1 SNHLY, CDR2 FYNNEI. The CDR3 is made up of 14 amino acids. Trimming pared 4 bases from V and 1 base from J, leaving 8 bases between.

V gene TRBV5-1 combines with J gene TRBJ2-5; 11 bases align to TRBD1. The CDR3 runs to 14 residues. V lost 3 bases and J lost 3; bases outside the gene matches: 1. The germline V gene has CDR1 SGHRS and CDR2 YFSETQ. The CDR3 protein is CASSSGQGEETQYF. The DNA for the CDR3 is TGCGCCAGCAGCTCGGGACAGGGGGAAGAGACCCAGTACTTC.

The chain recombines TRBV7-3 with TRBJ1-1; no clear D gene. This CDR3 has 14 residues. The germline CDR1 and CDR2 sequences are SGHTA and FQGTGA. V gave up 5 bases and J gave up 1 base, with 11 bases separating them. The CDR3: CASSPLGSNTEAFF. Here the CDR3 DNA reads TGTGCCAGCAGCCCCCTAGGGTCGAACACTGAAGCTTTCTTT.

The chain combines TRBV2 with TRBJ2-1, with 9 bases that match TRBD2. This CDR3 spans 15 amino acids. The V gene's germline CDR1 is SNHLY and CDR2 FYNNEI. Trimming cost V 6 bases and J 6 bases; bases outside gene matches: 9. CDR3 nucleotides: TGTGCCAGCAGAGAGACTAGCGGCCCCGGCAATGAGCAGTTCTTC. Translation gives CASRETSGPGNEQFF.

The rearrangement uses TRBV5-1 and TRBJ2-3; D gene uncertain. V lost 5 bases and J lost 3, with 13 bases in between. The CDR3 runs to 14 residues. In germline, CDR1 is SGHRS, CDR2 YFSETQ. For the CDR3, the DNA is TGCGCCAGCAGGACTGTTCCTTCTACAGATACGCAGTATTTT. Encoded protein: CASRTVPSTDTQYF.

This chain connects TRBV6-5 to TRBJ1-1; a weak D match, TRBD1 (5 bases). Germline V lookup: CDR1 MNHEY, CDR2 SVGAGI. Trimming stripped 0 bases from V and 3 bases from J, with 11 bases between. This CDR3 has 15 residues. The CDR3 loop is CASSYSNRGDTEAFF. In DNA form, the CDR3 reads TGTGCCAGCAGTTACTCAAACCGGGGGGACACTGAAGCTTTCTTT.

The chain employs TRBV3-1 (or the pseudogene TRBV3-2) and TRBJ1-3, with no clear D. CDR1 and CDR2 (germline): LGHDT, YNNKEL (reference sequence). The V and J ends lost 1 base and 2 bases respectively, with 6 bases between them. The CDR3 contains 14 residues. The CDR3: CASSQVSTGNTIYF. As DNA, the CDR3 is TGTGCCAGCAGCCAAGTCAGTACTGGAAACACCATATATTTT.

V is TRBV7-9 and J is TRBJ2-5; possible D gene TRBD2, 6 bases. This CDR3 is built from 14 residues. The germline V gene has CDR1 SEHNR and CDR2 FQNEAQ (reference sequence). Trimming cost V 5 bases and J 2 bases, with 12 bases left between them. The CDR3 DNA sequence: TGTGCCAGCAGCCAGACCGCGGGGCAAGAGACCCAGTACTTC. Amino acid sequence: CASSQTAGQETQYF.